This entry features one TCR beta chain sequence. The data are from a study of T cell clones after liver transplantation. The CDR3 length is 14 residues. V lost 8 bases to trimming and J lost 7 bases, with 18 bases between them. The V gene's germline CDR1 is MNHNY and CDR2 SVGAGI (reference sequence). Measured with immunoSEQ multiplex PCR; TCRdb has only the in-frame clones, and not every one. The sample yields 70,000 or so clones, roughly 92% seen once. The sequence derives from a human patient who received a liver transplant. Some T cells may arise from the graft donor. The rearrangement links TRBV6-6 to TRBJ2-1; tentatively, D is TRBD1 (6 bases). Source: CD4+ T cells from blood, taken roughly 25 months after liver transplant. CDR3 region: CASCPGTIGNEQFF. Here the CDR3 DNA reads TGTGCCAGCTGCCCCGGGACAATTGGGAATGAGCAGTTCTTC.